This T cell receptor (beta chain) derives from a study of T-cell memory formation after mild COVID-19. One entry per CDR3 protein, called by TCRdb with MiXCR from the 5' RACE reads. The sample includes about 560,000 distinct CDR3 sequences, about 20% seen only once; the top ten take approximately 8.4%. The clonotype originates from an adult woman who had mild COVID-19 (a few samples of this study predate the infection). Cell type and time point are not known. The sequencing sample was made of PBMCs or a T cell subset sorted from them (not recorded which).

CDR3 in amino acids: CASRNTEGLSSGNTIYF. The DNA for the CDR3 is TGTGCCAGCAGAAATACAGAGGGCCTGAGCTCTGGAAACACCATATATTTT. The chain joins TRBV7-2 to TRBJ1-3; no clear D. V shed 6 bases and J shed 0 bases, with 18 bases lying between them. In germline, CDR1 is SGHTA, CDR2 FQGNSA. This CDR3 spans 17 amino acids.